This T cell receptor (beta chain) originates from a study of tumour-infiltrating T cells in Burkitt lymphoma. Findings of the study overall: Several public clonotypes were shared across many Burkitt lymphoma patients.

The table came from immunoSEQ multiplex PCR; TCRdb's copy has only in-frame clones and leaves some out. The table has under 2,500 clones, more than 14% seen once. This clone was counted only a few times. Its matching antigen is unknown. Germline V gene sequence: CDR1 MNHEY, CDR2 SMNVEV (reference sequence). After removal of 5 bases from V and 4 bases from J, the junction contained 8 bases not matched to a gene. The CDR3 contains 14 residues. This receptor was obtained from a human donor with Burkitt lymphoma. The sequencing input was tumor tissue. The gene calls are TRBV27 and TRBJ2-7; 7 bases line up with TRBD1. The CDR3 sequence: CASSTSTGAYEQYF. CDR3 bases: TGTGCCAGCAGTACATCCACAGGGGCATACGAGCAGTACTTC.